This entry concerns a single T cell receptor beta chain. The TCR libraries each used total RNA (3500 ng per library). TCRdb reworked the 5' RACE reads into one entry per CDR3 protein, no DNA. This sample's clone table lists fewer than 150,000 distinct CDR3 sequences. This specimen belongs to a study of monozygotic twins with inflammatory bowel disease. This CDR3 has 16 residues. CDR1 is SGHNT and CDR2 is YYREEE in the germline V gene (reference sequence). The specimen was blood. The sequence derives from a human donor with ulcerative colitis or Crohn's disease, or a healthy co-twin of an affected twin (not recorded which). The rearrangement uses TRBV5-4 and TRBJ2-5; TCRdb outputs TRBD2, but without DNA this stays unchecked. The CDR3 sequence is CASRPELAGGQETQYF.